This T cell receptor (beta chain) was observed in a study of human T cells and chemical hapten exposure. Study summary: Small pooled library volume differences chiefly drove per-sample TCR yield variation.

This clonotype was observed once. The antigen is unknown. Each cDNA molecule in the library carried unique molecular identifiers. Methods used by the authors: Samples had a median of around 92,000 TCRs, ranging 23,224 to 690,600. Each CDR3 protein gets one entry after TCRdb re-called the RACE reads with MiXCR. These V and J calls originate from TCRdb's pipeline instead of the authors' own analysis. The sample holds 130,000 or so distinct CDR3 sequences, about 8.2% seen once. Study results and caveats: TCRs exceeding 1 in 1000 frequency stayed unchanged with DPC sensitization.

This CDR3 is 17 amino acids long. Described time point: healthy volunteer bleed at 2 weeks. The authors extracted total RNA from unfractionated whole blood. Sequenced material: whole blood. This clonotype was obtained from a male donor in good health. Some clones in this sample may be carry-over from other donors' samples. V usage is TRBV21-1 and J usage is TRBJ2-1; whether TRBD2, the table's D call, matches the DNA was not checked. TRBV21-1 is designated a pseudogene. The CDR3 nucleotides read TGTGCCAGCAGCAAAGCAGAAGCGGGGGGGCCCTACAATGAGCAGTTCTTC. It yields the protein CASSKAEAGGPYNEQFF.